The T cell receptor beta chain described here comes from a study of T cell repertoires in cytomegalovirus infection. About the research overall: Matching HLA type, along with CMV infection, was indicated by public TCR beta signatures.

TCRdb analysed the reads with MiXCR anew, one entry per CDR3 protein. The table includes 290,000 or so distinct CDR3 sequences, about 23% detected once. The germline V gene has CDR1 LGHNA and CDR2 YSLEER. This CDR3 has 13 residues. V gave up 0 bases and J gave up 3 bases, with 3 bases separating them. This clonotype was obtained from a human donor in good health (CMV status not recorded). Some clones in this sample may be carry-over from other donors' samples. The chain couples TRBV4-3 to TRBJ1-5; D gene uncertain. The specimen sequenced was PBMCs. The CDR3 region has the DNA TGCGCCAGCAGCCAAGAGGCCAATCAGCCCCAGCATTTT. Residues: CASSQEANQPQHF.